These 22 T cell receptor beta chains came from one sample sequenced in a study of spatial heterogeneity in lung cancer. Documented time point: sample taken at primary tumor resection. No cell sorting; template was whole RNA from tumor, lung tissue or PBMC. TCRdb ran MiXCR on the 5' RACE reads and lists one entry per CDR3 protein. The sample has about 50,000 distinct CDR3 sequences; less than 9% are singletons. The sequencing used PBMCs, collected at surgery. The receptors here all came from a female donor with early-stage non-small cell lung cancer.

A few counts support this clonotype. This chain connects TRBV19 to TRBJ1-5; D gene ambiguous. The CDR3 has 15 amino acids. Trimming took off 3 bases at V and 1 base at J, with 10 bases between the two ends. CDR1 and CDR2 from the germline V gene are LNHDA and SQIVND (reference sequence). CDR3 loop: CASSITRLSNQPQHF. Here the CDR3 DNA reads TGTGCCAGTAGTATTACCCGCCTGAGCAATCAGCCCCAGCATTTT.

This clonotype has a count of ten or more. This chain uses TRBV5-1 with TRBJ1-4, with 7 bases aligning to TRBD1. The V segment lost 4 bases and the J segment 5 bases; nucleotides outside the gene matches: 8. The CDR3 loop spans 15 amino acids. Germline assignment: CDR1 SGHRS and CDR2 YFSETQ. As DNA, the CDR3 is TGCGCCAGCAGCCTCCAGGGGGAGGGAAATGAAAAACTGTTTTTT. Its protein product is CASSLQGEGNEKLFF.

This clonotype was detected ten times or more. The CDR3 DNA follows: TGCGCCAGCAGCTTCAGGGAAGATACGCAGTATTTT. Amino acids: CASSFREDTQYF. The chain joins TRBV5-1 to TRBJ2-3; the D gene is possibly TRBD1 (5 bases). V shed 2 bases and J shed 5 bases, with 6 bases lying between them. This CDR3 spans 12 amino acids. Germline V lookup: CDR1 SGHRS, CDR2 YFSETQ.

This clonotype was recorded a few times. The rearrangement links TRBV6-2 or TRBV6-3 to TRBJ2-7, with 7 bases identical to TRBD1. CDR1 and CDR2 (germline): MNHEY, SVGEGT. The junction had 15 bases not matched to a gene; V was cut back by 9 bases and J by 4 bases. The CDR3 is 15 residues long. Here the CDR3 reads CASRRSGTEAYEQYF. As DNA, the CDR3 is TGTGCCAGTAGACGTTCCGGGACAGAAGCTTACGAGCAGTACTTC.

This chain connects TRBV4-3 to TRBJ2-2; 7 nucleotides line up with TRBD2. Germline V gene lookup returns CDR1 LGHNA and CDR2 YSLEER. CDR3 length: 17 residues. With 0 bases clipped from V and 0 bases from J, the junction kept 4 bases outside the gene matches. Written as DNA, the CDR3 is TGCGCCAGCAGCCAAGAGACGGGGGGTCCGAACACCGGGGAGCTGTTTTTT. Amino acid sequence: CASSQETGGPNTGELFF.

This clonotype was observed a few times. The chain joins TRBV5-1 to TRBJ1-4; 10 nucleotides line up with TRBD1. The J segment lost 8 bases and the V segment lost 1 base, leaving 8 bases of the junction unmatched. Germline CDR1 and CDR2: SGHRS and YFSETQ. The CDR3 covers 16 residues. The CDR3 DNA is TGCGCCAGCAGCTTGTCAGGGACAGGGGATCAAGAAAAACTGTTTTTT. It encodes CASSLSGTGDQEKLFF. The full variable domain, completed using reference TRBV5-1 and TRBJ1-4, is KAGVTQTPRYLIKTRGQQVTLSCSPISGHRSVSWYQQTPGQGLQFLFEYFSETQRNKGNFPGRFSGRQFSNSRSEMNVSTLELGDSALYLCASSLSGTGDQEKLFFGSGTQLSVL.

This sequence joins TRBV24-1 and TRBJ2-1; TRBD1 agrees at 8 bases. The CDR3 is 15 residues long. After removal of 5 bases from V and 5 bases from J, the junction contained 7 bases not matched to a gene. Germline CDR1 KGHDR, CDR2 SFDVKD. The DNA of the CDR3 is TGTGCCACCAGTGCCTCCGGGACAGGTCACAATGAGCAGTTCTTC. This translates into CATSASGTGHNEQFF.

The count of this clonotype is one. With a much larger clone just one base away, this may be a read error. V usage is TRBV30 and J usage is TRBJ1-1; a possible D gene is TRBD1 (5 bases). The CDR3 spans 14 residues. Germline V gene lookup returns CDR1 GTSNPN and CDR2 SVGIG (reference sequence). Here the CDR3 DNA reads TGTACCTGGAGTACCGGGACTGGGAACACTGAAGCTTTCTTT. This codes for CTWSTGTGNTEAFF.

This clonotype came up many times. V gene TRBV6-2 or TRBV6-3 combines with J gene TRBJ1-2, with 7 positions matching TRBD1. The length of the CDR3 is 14 residues. From germline, CDR1 is MNHEY and CDR2 SVGEGT. Trimming took 8 bases from V and 2 from J; bases not matched to a gene: 8. CDR3 DNA: TGTGCCAGCGACGAGACAGGGTGGAACTATGGCTACACCTTC. Its protein product is CASDETGWNYGYTF.

This clonotype has only a few counts. The gene calls are TRBV18 and TRBJ1-3; TRBD1 agrees at 8 bases. Germline V gives CDR1 KGHSH, CDR2 LQKENI. V lost 3 bases, J lost 3 bases, and 13 bases stayed unmatched. There are 18 residues in the CDR3. CDR3 sequence reads: CASSPGSGGRFGGNTIYF. CDR3 in DNA: TGTGCCAGCTCACCCGGATCAGGGGGCCGCTTCGGTGGAAACACCATATATTTT.

This clonotype was seen a few times. The rearrangement joins TRBV7-3 to TRBJ2-1, with 12 bases that match TRBD2. Trimming removed 3 bases from V and 8 bases from J; junction bases left unmatched: 8. This CDR3 contains 16 residues. Germline V gives CDR1 SGHTA, CDR2 FQGTGA. The CDR3, as DNA: TGTGCCAGCAGCTTGGGGGCTAGCGGGGGGGCGGATGAGCAGTTCTTC. It encodes CASSLGASGGADEQFF. Full variable domain (remainder filled in from reference TRBV7-3 and TRBJ2-1): GAGVSQTPSNKVTEKGKYVELRCDPISGHTALYWYRQSLGQGPEFLIYFQGTGAADDSGLPNDRFFAVRPEGSVSTLKIQRTERGDSAVYLCASSLGASGGADEQFFGPGTRLTVL.

The chain has TRBV6-5 and TRBJ1-1; weak D call: TRBD1 (6 bases). Germline V lookup: CDR1 MNHEY, CDR2 SVGAGI. Trimming took off 8 bases at V and 1 base at J, with 17 bases between the two ends. This CDR3 has 15 residues. This CDR3 is CASGGGGGRNTEAFF. The CDR3 DNA reads as TGTGCCAGCGGTGGCGGGGGGGGCCGGAACACTGAAGCTTTCTTT.

This clonotype appeared many times. This chain links TRBV19 with TRBJ1-2; 7 bases agree with TRBD1. Germline V gene sequence: CDR1 LNHDA, CDR2 SQIVND (reference sequence). V lost 4 bases and J lost 4; bases outside the gene matches: 12. CDR3 size: 16 residues. The chain's CDR3 is CASSTYMDRRFYGYTF. CDR3 DNA sequence: TGTGCCAGTAGTACTTACATGGACAGGCGATTCTATGGCTACACCTTC.

The chain is built from TRBV20-1 and TRBJ2-3; 7 bases are shared with TRBD1. CDR3 length: 14 residues. The germline CDR1 and CDR2 sequences are DFQATT and SNEGSKA (reference sequence). With 5 bases clipped from V and 2 bases from J, the junction kept 7 bases outside the gene matches. The CDR3 region is CSAQRQGPTDTQYF. In DNA form, the CDR3 reads TGCAGTGCTCAAAGACAGGGACCCACAGATACGCAGTATTTT.

This rearrangement joins TRBV6-2 or TRBV6-3 to TRBJ1-1; maybe TRBD1 (6 bases). The CDR3 has 15 amino acids. Germline V gives CDR1 MNHEY, CDR2 SVGEGT. Trimming shortened V by 0 bases and J by 1 base, and 9 bases separated the two germline ends. This CDR3 reads CASSYSGARNTEAFF. CDR3 bases: TGTGCCAGCAGTTACTCGGGGGCTCGGAACACTGAAGCTTTCTTT.

The genes are TRBV5-1 and TRBJ2-1; TRBD1 matches at 10 bases. Germline V gene sequence: CDR1 SGHRS, CDR2 YFSETQ. V was pared by 4 bases and J by 4 bases, with 8 bases of the junction left unmatched. The CDR3 contains 16 residues. Written as DNA, the CDR3 is TGCGCCAGCAGCGCTGTGGGACAGGGGATTTACAATGAGCAGTTCTTC. This gives the protein CASSAVGQGIYNEQFF.

The chain is built from TRBV29-1 and TRBJ1-2, with D perhaps TRBD1 (6 bases). Trimming removed 5 bases from V and 4 bases from J, with 8 bases in between. This CDR3 contains 11 residues. CDR1 is SQVTM and CDR2 is ANQGSEA in the germline V gene. The CDR3 DNA reads as TGCAGCGTTTCACAGGGCTATGGCTACACCTTC. Translated: CSVSQGYGYTF.

The chain employs TRBV20-1 and TRBJ2-5; 12 nucleotides agree with TRBD2. This CDR3 has 15 amino acids. V was clipped by 2 bases and J by 5 bases; unmatched bases: 6. CDR1 and CDR2 from the germline V gene are DFQATT and SNEGSKA (reference sequence). CDR3 bases: TGCAGTGCTAGAAGGGGACTAGCGGGTGGGGAGACCCAGTACTTC. Translated: CSARRGLAGGETQYF.

The CDR3 DNA reads as TGTGCCATCAGCCCGGGACAGACCTTCCCCGGGGAGCTGTTTTTT. Translated, it gives CAISPGQTFPGELFF. V and J are TRBV10-3 and TRBJ2-2, with 7 bases identical to TRBD1. Germline-derived CDR1 and CDR2 are ENHRY and SYGVKD. The ends lost 6 bases at V and 6 bases at J; junction bases unmatched: 10. This CDR3 has 15 residues.

This clonotype was seen more than once but under ten times. The V and J genes are TRBV7-2 and TRBJ2-5, with TRBD1 identical over 9 bases. Per the germline V gene, CDR1 is SGHTA and CDR2 is FQGNSA. V dropped 5 bases and J dropped 8; count of bases not matched to a gene: 3. There are 12 residues in the CDR3. CDR3 in amino acids: CASSRDRATQYF. DNA for the CDR3: TGTGCCAGCAGCAGGGACAGGGCAACCCAGTACTTC.

This clonotype was seen only a few times. This rearrangement joins TRBV3-1 to TRBJ2-3; 8 bases match TRBD1. With V trimmed by 3 bases and J by 2 bases, 4 bases remained unmatched. Germline values: CDR1 LGHDT, CDR2 YNNKEL (reference sequence). CDR3 length: 15 residues. The CDR3 DNA is TGTGCCAGCAGCCATCGACAGGGGACCACAGATACGCAGTATTTT. Translating it yields CASSHRQGTTDTQYF.

This clonotype is medium-sized within its sample. J is TRBJ1-2 and V is TRBV4-3; TRBD1 might be the D (6 bases). Germline V CDR1 and CDR2: LGHNA, YSLEER. This CDR3 region has 15 residues. The V end lost 0 bases, the J end lost 1 base, and 9 bases lay between the germline ends. CDR3 DNA sequence: TGCGCCAGCAGCCAAGATGCGGACAGTAACTATGGCTACACCTTC. This encodes CASSQDADSNYGYTF.